This passage covers 29 T cell receptor beta chains from one sample sequenced in a study of beta chain features in type 1 diabetes. All of the isolated RNA was reverse transcribed, so expressed TCRB transcripts were sequenced. Data came from immunoSEQ multiplex PCR; TCRdb stores just in-frame clones and leaves some out. Of about 400,000 clones in the sample, about 12% were seen once. Sequencing was performed on naive CD4+ T cells from blood. The receptors derive from a man in his late teens or twenties in good health.

CDR3 sequence: CASSPLQETQYF. The CDR3 DNA sequence: TGCGCCAGCAGCCCCCTGCAAGAGACCCAGTACTTC. The J gene is TRBJ2-5, the V gene TRBV5-1; D is unclear. Germline assignment: CDR1 SGHRS and CDR2 YFSETQ. V shed 4 bases and J shed 2 bases, with 6 bases lying between them. The CDR3 contains 12 residues.

V is TRBV9 and J is TRBJ1-5; TRBD1 aligns across 7 bases. Germline V gives CDR1 SGDLS, CDR2 YYNGEE. With V trimmed by 0 bases and J by 2 bases, 2 bases remained unmatched. This CDR3 region has 15 residues. The CDR3 region is CASSVDGQGNQPQHF. The CDR3 coding sequence is TGTGCCAGCAGCGTAGATGGACAGGGCAATCAGCCCCAGCATTTT.

The gene calls are TRBV18 and TRBJ1-2, with 9 nucleotides matching TRBD1. V was pared by 3 bases and J by 5 bases, with 4 bases of the junction left unmatched. The CDR3 is made up of 14 amino acids. CDR1 is KGHSH and CDR2 is LQKENI in the germline V gene. As DNA, the CDR3 is TGTGCCAGCTCACCGGGACAGGGCGAGTATGGCTACACCTTC. The encoded protein is CASSPGQGEYGYTF.

The rearrangement links TRBV30 to TRBJ2-1; 11 bases agree with TRBD2. The V gene's germline CDR1 is GTSNPN and CDR2 SVGIG (reference sequence). The CDR3 is made up of 15 amino acids. With V trimmed by 0 bases and J by 10 bases, 8 bases remained unmatched. The CDR3 is CAWSVLAGAHGEQFF. CDR3 in DNA: TGTGCCTGGAGTGTACTAGCGGGGGCCCATGGGGAGCAGTTCTTC.

The V and J genes are TRBV7-9 and TRBJ2-2, with 8 bases aligning to TRBD2. The germline gives CDR1 SEHNR, CDR2 FQNEAQ (reference sequence). The ends lost 5 bases at V and 6 bases at J; junction bases unmatched: 14. This CDR3 has 17 residues. CDR3 bases: TGTGCCAGCAGCCCCAGCGGACTAGCCCTAATCTCCGGGGAGCTGTTTTTT. It specifies CASSPSGLALISGELFF.

CDR3 nucleotides: TGTGCCAGCAGCCATGGTGACCTACTAGCGGGCGAACACAATGAGCAGTTCTTC. Translation gives CASSHGDLLAGEHNEQFF. The chain combines TRBV14 with TRBJ2-1, with TRBD2 matching 9 bases. Germline V gives CDR1 SGHDN, CDR2 FVKESK. Trimming took 3 bases from V and 5 from J; bases not matched to a gene: 14. The CDR3 consists of 18 residues.

This clone occurred a few times. The junction differs from germline at one of its ends, possibly a read error. The rearrangement uses TRBV11-3 and TRBJ2-2; 8 bases line up with TRBD1. The CDR3 runs 15 residues. Germline V CDR1 and CDR2: SGHNT, YENEEA. The CDR3: CASSPRTGNPGELFF. The CDR3 DNA follows: TGTGCCAGCAGCCCCCGGACAGGGAACCCCGGGGAGCTGTTTTTT. Complete variable domain (other parts from reference TRBV11-3 and TRBJ2-2): EAGVVQSPRYKIIEKKQPVAFWCNPISGHNTLYWYLQNLGQGPELLIRYENEEAVDDSQLPKDRFSAERLKGVDSTLKIQPAELGDSAVYLCASSPRTGNPGELFFGEGSRLTVL.

This clone was seen only a few times. The chain recombines TRBV7-2 with TRBJ2-5; TRBD1 matches 8 bases. The V and J ends lost 1 base and 0 bases, in that order; junction bases with no gene match: 7. The CDR3 runs 17 residues. The germline gives CDR1 SGHTA, CDR2 FQGNSA. The CDR3 spells CASSLGGTGQNQETQYF. CDR3 in DNA: TGTGCCAGCAGCTTAGGGGGGACAGGACAGAACCAAGAGACCCAGTACTTC.

The sample holds a few counts of this clone. CDR3 protein: CASSPPDRVAEAFF. The CDR3 DNA follows: TGTGCCAGCTCACCACCCGACAGGGTAGCTGAAGCTTTCTTT. This chain uses TRBV18 with TRBJ1-1, with 7 bases aligning to TRBD1. This CDR3 has 14 residues. The V and J ends lost 0 bases and 6 bases, in that order; junction bases with no gene match: 4. Germline CDR1 reads KGHSH; CDR2 reads LQKENI.

There are a few counts of this clone. Here the CDR3 DNA reads TGTGCCAGCAGCCCGGGACAGCAAAATGAAAAACTGTTTTTT. This codes for CASSPGQQNEKLFF. The gene calls are TRBV2 and TRBJ1-4; TRBD1 aligns across 7 bases. CDR3 length equals 14 residues. The germline CDR1 and CDR2 sequences are SNHLY and FYNNEI. V lost 6 bases and J lost 5; bases outside the gene matches: 6.

This clone was found a few times. The chain joins TRBV2 to TRBJ1-1; no reliable D call. The CDR3 length is 13 residues. V was cut by 7 bases and J by 3 bases, with 12 bases left in between. Germline V gives CDR1 SNHLY, CDR2 FYNNEI. The CDR3 here is CASIESGDTEAFF. In DNA form, the CDR3 reads TGTGCCAGCATAGAGTCCGGGGACACTGAAGCTTTCTTT. Combining the CDR3 with reference TRBV2 and TRBJ1-1 gives the whole variable domain EPEVTQTPSHQVTQMGQEVILRCVPISNHLYFYWYRQILGQKVEFLVSFYNNEISEKSEIFDDQFSVERPDGSNFTLKIRSTKLEDSAMYFCASIESGDTEAFFGQGTRLTVV.

CDR3 coding DNA: TGTGCCAGCAGTATCCAGTGGTACGAGCAGTACTTC. This encodes CASSIQWYEQYF. V and J are TRBV28 and TRBJ2-7; D remains ambiguous. The CDR3 runs to 12 residues. Trimming removed 5 bases from V and 4 bases from J, with 9 bases in between. Per germline, CDR1 MDHEN and CDR2 SYDVKM.

This clone was seen more than once but under ten times. The rearrangement links TRBV5-1 to TRBJ2-3; maybe TRBD1 (5 bases). Germline V gene data show CDR1 as SGHRS and CDR2 as YFSETQ. There are 13 residues in the CDR3. V dropped 4 bases and J dropped 7 bases, with 13 bases sitting between them. This CDR3 is CASSRRRENTQYF. The CDR3 region has the DNA TGCGCCAGCAGCCGACGCAGGGAAAATACGCAGTATTTT.

This clone has just one count. The chain uses TRBV30 and TRBJ2-4; D remains ambiguous. The germline V and J ends were trimmed by 0 bases and 0 bases, with 15 bases remaining between them. CDR3 length: 17 amino acids. Germline CDR1 GTSNPN, CDR2 SVGIG (reference sequence). CDR3 in DNA: TGTGCCTGGAGTGTATTTGCGGTAGGAATAGCCAAAAACATTCAGTACTTC. This translates into CAWSVFAVGIAKNIQYF.

This clone was detected a few times. The J gene is TRBJ1-2, the V gene TRBV2; no clear D gene. CDR1 and CDR2 (germline): SNHLY, FYNNEI. Between the trimmed V and J ends, which lost 6 bases and 3 bases, there was a span of 14 bases. The CDR3 is made up of 14 amino acids. CDR3 sequence (DNA): TGTGCCAGCAGGGTACAGAAACCCTACTATGGCTACACCTTC. Protein product: CASRVQKPYYGYTF.

The V gene is TRBV5-1, the J gene TRBJ2-5; 7 nucleotides match TRBD2. The J call could be wrong; TRBJ2-7 is a better fit for the DNA end. Per germline, CDR1 SGHRS and CDR2 YFSETQ. The CDR3 sequence is 15 residues long. The CDR3 protein is CASGYLRESSYEQYF. The CDR3 coding sequence is TGCGCCAGCGGCTACTTGCGGGAGAGCTCCTACGAGCAGTACTTC.

This clone occurred a few times. This CDR3 is CASSLSTGELFF. As DNA, the CDR3 is TGTGCCAGCAGCTTATCAACCGGGGAGCTGTTTTTT. The chain is built from TRBV7-3 and TRBJ2-2; D is unresolved. The V and J ends lost 2 bases and 5 bases respectively, with 3 bases between them. The germline gives CDR1 SGHTA, CDR2 FQGTGA. The CDR3 has 12 residues. Full variable domain (rest looked up from reference TRBV7-3 and TRBJ2-2): GAGVSQTPSNKVTEKGKYVELRCDPISGHTALYWYRQSLGQGPEFLIYFQGTGAADDSGLPNDRFFAVRPEGSVSTLKIQRTERGDSAVYLCASSLSTGELFFGEGSRLTVL.

This clone was observed a handful of times. This chain joins TRBV9 and TRBJ1-6; tentatively, D is TRBD1 (6 bases). The V and J ends lost 0 bases and 10 bases respectively, with 17 bases between them. The CDR3 has 16 residues. CDR1 is SGDLS and CDR2 is YYNGEE in the germline V gene. In DNA, the CDR3 is TGTGCCAGCAGCGTAGGGACAGCTCCTAGGACCTCACCCCTCCACTTT. It yields the protein CASSVGTAPRTSPLHF.

The chain joins TRBV20-1 to TRBJ2-7, with D possibly TRBD1 on 5 matching bases. Deletions cut 6 bases from V and 3 bases from J, with 9 bases between. The CDR3 has 11 residues. Germline V gene sequence: CDR1 DFQATT, CDR2 SNEGSKA (reference sequence). The CDR3 DNA reads TGCAGTGCCGACAGACACTACGAGCAGTACTTC. Translated: CSADRHYEQYF.

This chain uses TRBV11-3 with TRBJ2-1; 10 nucleotides agree with TRBD2. The germline CDR1 and CDR2 sequences are SGHNT and YENEEA. The V gene end was trimmed by 4 bases and the J gene end by 6 bases; junction bases not matched to a gene: 9. The CDR3 length is 16 residues. In DNA, the CDR3 is TGTGCCAGCAGCTCCCACTCTAGCGGGAGAGGCAATGAGCAGTTCTTC. Protein: CASSSHSSGRGNEQFF.

This clone was detected only a few times. The genes are TRBV30 and TRBJ2-1, with a tentative D call TRBD1 (5 bases). V dropped 0 bases and J dropped 8 bases, with 17 bases sitting between them. The CDR3 has 15 residues. Per germline, CDR1 GTSNPN and CDR2 SVGIG (reference sequence). Here the CDR3 reads CAWSVARDGWDEQFF. The CDR3 coding sequence is TGTGCCTGGAGTGTAGCCAGGGATGGGTGGGATGAGCAGTTCTTC.

The genes are TRBV28 and TRBJ2-7, with D possibly matching TRBD2 (6 bases). CDR1 MDHEN and CDR2 SYDVKM come from the germline V gene. The CDR3 loop spans 16 amino acids. V lost 2 bases, J lost 0 bases, and 14 bases lay in between. DNA for the CDR3: TGTGCCAGCAGTTTAATTGGGCGGGGTAACTCCTACGAGCAGTACTTC. Translated, it gives CASSLIGRGNSYEQYF.

The chain recombines TRBV30 with TRBJ1-2, with D possibly being TRBD1 (5 bases). Germline CDR1 reads GTSNPN; CDR2 reads SVGIG (reference sequence). This CDR3 region has 11 residues. Between the trimmed V and J ends, which lost 1 base and 13 bases, there was a span of 13 bases. This chain's CDR3 is CAWSAGGGLTF. DNA for the CDR3: TGTGCCTGGAGTGCCGGGGGGGGTCTCACCTTC.

This clone was counted between two and nine times. The V and J genes are TRBV7-3 and TRBJ2-5; 11 positions match TRBD2. Per the germline V gene, CDR1 is SGHTA and CDR2 is FQGTGA. The trim removed 0 bases at V and 3 bases at J, leaving 0 bases unmatched. The CDR3 consists of 15 residues. CDR3 bases: TGTGCCAGCAGCTTAACGGGACTAGCGGAAGAGACCCAGTACTTC. It specifies CASSLTGLAEETQYF.

This clone came up a few times. The rearrangement uses TRBV7-8 and TRBJ1-5, with TRBD1 matching 7 bases. The V gene end was trimmed by 2 bases and the J gene end by 0 bases; junction bases not matched to a gene: 7. The CDR3 extends over 17 amino acids. Germline CDR1 reads SGHVS; CDR2 reads FQNEAQ. CDR3 coding DNA: TGTGCCAGCAGCTTAATTCTAGAGGGGGCTAGCAATCAGCCCCAGCATTTT. Its translation is CASSLILEGASNQPQHF.

The chain joins TRBV19 to TRBJ2-1, with 9 bases identical to TRBD1. This CDR3 is built from 14 residues. The germline gives CDR1 LNHDA, CDR2 SQIVND (reference sequence). With 6 bases clipped from V and 6 bases from J, the junction kept 6 bases outside the gene matches. The CDR3: CASSWDREVNEQFF. The CDR3 bases are TGTGCCAGTAGCTGGGACAGGGAGGTCAATGAGCAGTTCTTC.

The gene calls are TRBV28 and TRBJ2-3; 7 nucleotides line up with TRBD1. V dropped 10 bases and J dropped 0; count of bases not matched to a gene: 4. This CDR3 has 13 amino acids. The germline gives CDR1 MDHEN, CDR2 SYDVKM. CDR3 bases: TGTGCCATAACGACAGGGAGCACAGATACGCAGTATTTT. Its protein product is CAITTGSTDTQYF.

V is TRBV7-9 and J is TRBJ1-2, with D perhaps TRBD1 (5 bases). The V gene's germline CDR1 is SEHNR and CDR2 FQNEAQ (reference sequence). The CDR3 totals 12 residues. Trimming left V 2 bases short and J 8 bases short, with 9 bases between. CDR3 sequence reads: CASSLRGGGYTF. DNA for the CDR3: TGTGCCAGCAGCTTAAGGGGTGGCGGCTACACCTTC.

This clone was detected only a few times. The chain uses TRBV28 and TRBJ2-1; 11 bases are a match to TRBD2. Germline V gene lookup returns CDR1 MDHEN and CDR2 SYDVKM. J gave up 1 base and V 6 bases, and 2 bases lay outside the gene matches. This CDR3 is built from 15 residues. The CDR3 nucleotides read TGTGCCAGCAGGGCTAGCGGGGGGTCCTACAATGAGCAGTTCTTC. Its protein is CASRASGGSYNEQFF.